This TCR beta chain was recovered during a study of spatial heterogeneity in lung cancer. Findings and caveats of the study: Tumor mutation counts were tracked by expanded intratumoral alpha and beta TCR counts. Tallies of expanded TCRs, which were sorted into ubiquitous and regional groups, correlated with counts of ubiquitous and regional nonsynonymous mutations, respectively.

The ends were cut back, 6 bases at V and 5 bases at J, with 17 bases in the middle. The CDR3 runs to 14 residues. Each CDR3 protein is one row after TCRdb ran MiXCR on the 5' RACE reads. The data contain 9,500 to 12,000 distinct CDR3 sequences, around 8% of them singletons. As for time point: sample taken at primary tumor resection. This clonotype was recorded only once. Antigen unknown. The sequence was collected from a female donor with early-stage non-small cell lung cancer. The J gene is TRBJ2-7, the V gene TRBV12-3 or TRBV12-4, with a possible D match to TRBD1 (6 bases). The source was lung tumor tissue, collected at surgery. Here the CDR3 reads CASSAPNRVNEQYF. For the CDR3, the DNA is TGTGCCAGCAGCGCCCCCAACAGGGTTAACGAGCAGTACTTC.